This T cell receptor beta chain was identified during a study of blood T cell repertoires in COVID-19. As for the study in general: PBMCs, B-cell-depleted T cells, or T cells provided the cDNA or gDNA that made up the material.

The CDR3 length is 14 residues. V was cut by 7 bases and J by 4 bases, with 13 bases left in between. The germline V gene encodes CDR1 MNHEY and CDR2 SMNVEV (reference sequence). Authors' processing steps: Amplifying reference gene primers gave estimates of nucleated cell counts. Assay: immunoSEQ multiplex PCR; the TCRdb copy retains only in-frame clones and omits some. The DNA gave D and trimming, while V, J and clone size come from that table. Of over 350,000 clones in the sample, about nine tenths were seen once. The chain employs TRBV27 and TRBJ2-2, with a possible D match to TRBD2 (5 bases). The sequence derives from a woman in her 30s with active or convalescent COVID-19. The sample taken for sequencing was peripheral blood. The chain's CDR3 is CASTLRAATGELFF. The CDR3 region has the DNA TGTGCCAGCACTTTGAGGGCGGCCACCGGGGAGCTGTTTTTT.